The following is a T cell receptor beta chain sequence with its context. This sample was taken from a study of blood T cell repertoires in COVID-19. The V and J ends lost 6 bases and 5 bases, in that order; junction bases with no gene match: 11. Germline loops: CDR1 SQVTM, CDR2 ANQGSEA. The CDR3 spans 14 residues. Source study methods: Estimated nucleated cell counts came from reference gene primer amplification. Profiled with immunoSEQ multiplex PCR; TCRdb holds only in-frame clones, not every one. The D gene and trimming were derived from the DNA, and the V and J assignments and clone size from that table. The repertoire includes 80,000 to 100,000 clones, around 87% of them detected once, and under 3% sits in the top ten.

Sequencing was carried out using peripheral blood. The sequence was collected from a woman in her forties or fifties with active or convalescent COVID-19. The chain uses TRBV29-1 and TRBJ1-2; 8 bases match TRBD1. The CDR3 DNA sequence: TGCAGCGTGGGCGGGACAGGAGGGGGGTATGGCTACACCTTC. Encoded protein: CSVGGTGGGYGYTF.